This T cell receptor beta chain was found in a study of technical replicates of blood from a handful of donors. Germline V CDR1 and CDR2: SSHAT, FNYEAQ (reference sequence). This CDR3 is 14 amino acids long. Clones were read by immunoSEQ multiplex PCR, and TCRdb kept only the in-frame ones, dropping some. The repertoire holds roughly 79,000 clones, approximately 96% seen once, with roughly 0.4% in the top ten. In regard to this clone: One end of the junction does not line up with germline, which may come from a read error.

The receptor comes from a human donor in good health. The genes are TRBV7-7 and TRBJ1-2, with 8 bases lining up with TRBD1. Sequencing was done on a sample of T cells isolated from PBMCs. CDR3 sequence: CASSPWTGTGGYTF. The CDR3 DNA reads TGTGCTAGCAGCCCGTGGACAGGGACGGGGGGCTACACCTTC.